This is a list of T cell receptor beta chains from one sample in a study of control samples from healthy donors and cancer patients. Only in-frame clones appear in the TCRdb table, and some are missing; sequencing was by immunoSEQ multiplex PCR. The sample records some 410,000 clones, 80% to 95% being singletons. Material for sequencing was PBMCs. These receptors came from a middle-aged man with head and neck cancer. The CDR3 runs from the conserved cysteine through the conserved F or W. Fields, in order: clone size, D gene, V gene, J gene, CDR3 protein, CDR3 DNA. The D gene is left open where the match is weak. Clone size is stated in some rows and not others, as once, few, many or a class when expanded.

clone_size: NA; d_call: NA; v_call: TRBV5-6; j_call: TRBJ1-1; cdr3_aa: CASTGGPDTEAFF; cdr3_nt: TGTGCCAGCACCGGGGGGCCCGACACTGAAGCTTTCTTT
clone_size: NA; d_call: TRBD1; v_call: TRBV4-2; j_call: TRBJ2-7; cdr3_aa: CASSQGGDRGSYEQYF; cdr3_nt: TGTGCCAGCAGCCAAGGGGGGGACAGGGGCTCCTACGAGCAGTACTTC
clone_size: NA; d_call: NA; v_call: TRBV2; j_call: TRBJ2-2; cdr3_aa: CASIFGGNTGELFF; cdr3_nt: TGTGCCAGCATTTTCGGGGGCAACACCGGGGAGCTGTTTTTT
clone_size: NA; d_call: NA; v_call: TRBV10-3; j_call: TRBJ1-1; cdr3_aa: CAISHFTETEAFF; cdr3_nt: TGTGCCATCAGCCACTTTACAGAAACTGAAGCTTTCTTT
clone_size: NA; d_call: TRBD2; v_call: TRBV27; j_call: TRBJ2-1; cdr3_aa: CASSLIAGGPFAEQFF; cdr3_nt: TGTGCCAGCAGTTTAATAGCGGGAGGCCCATTTGCAGAGCAGTTCTTC
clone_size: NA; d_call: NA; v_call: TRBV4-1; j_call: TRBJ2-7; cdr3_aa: CASSQGATGGDEQYF; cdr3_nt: TGCGCCAGCAGCCAAGGGGCGACTGGGGGCGACGAGCAGTACTTC
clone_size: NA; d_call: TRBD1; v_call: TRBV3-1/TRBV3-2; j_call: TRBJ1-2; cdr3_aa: CASSQVVGQGYGYTF; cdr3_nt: TGTGCCAGCAGCCAAGTAGTGGGACAGGGATATGGCTACACCTTC
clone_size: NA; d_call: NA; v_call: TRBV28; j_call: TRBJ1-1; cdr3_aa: CASSLGGTLLNTEAFF; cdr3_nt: TGTGCCAGCAGTTTAGGCGGGACATTGTTGAACACTGAAGCTTTCTTT
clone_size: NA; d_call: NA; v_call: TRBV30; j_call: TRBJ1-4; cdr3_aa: CAWSPGQSNEKLFF; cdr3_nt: TGTGCCTGGAGTCCTGGACAGTCTAATGAAAAACTGTTTTTT
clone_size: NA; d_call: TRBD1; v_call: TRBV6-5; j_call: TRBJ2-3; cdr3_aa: CASQLNRGPTDTQYF; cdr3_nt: TGTGCCAGCCAGTTAAATAGGGGGCCCACAGATACGCAGTATTTT
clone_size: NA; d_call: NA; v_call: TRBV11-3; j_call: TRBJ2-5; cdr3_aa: CASSLNSQETQYF; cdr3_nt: TGTGCCAGCAGCTTAAACAGCCAAGAGACCCAGTACTTC
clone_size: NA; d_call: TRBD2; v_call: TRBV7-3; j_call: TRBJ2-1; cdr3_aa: CASSPVSGAGNEQFF; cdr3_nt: TGTGCCAGCAGCCCAGTTAGCGGGGCAGGAAATGAGCAGTTCTTC
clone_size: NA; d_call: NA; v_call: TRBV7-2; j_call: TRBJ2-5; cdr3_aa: CASSLVETQYF; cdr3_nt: TGTGCCAGCAGCTTAGTAGAGACCCAGTACTTC
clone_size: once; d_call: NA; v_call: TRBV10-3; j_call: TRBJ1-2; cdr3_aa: CAISETAGQPDGYTF; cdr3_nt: TGTGCCATCAGTGAGACCGCAGGGCAGCCCGATGGCTACACCTTC
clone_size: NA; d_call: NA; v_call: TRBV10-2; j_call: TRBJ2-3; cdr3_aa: CASSDIQGGTDTQYF; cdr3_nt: TGCGCCAGCAGTGATATACAGGGCGGCACAGATACGCAGTATTTT
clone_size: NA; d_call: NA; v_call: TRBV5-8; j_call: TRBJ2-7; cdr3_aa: CASRPRGLSYEQYF; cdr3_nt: TGTGCCAGCAGACCTAGGGGACTTTCCTACGAGCAGTACTTC
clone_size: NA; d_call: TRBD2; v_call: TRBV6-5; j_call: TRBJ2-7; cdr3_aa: CASRPSGESYEQYF; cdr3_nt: TGTGCCAGCAGACCAAGCGGGGAATCCTACGAGCAGTACTTC
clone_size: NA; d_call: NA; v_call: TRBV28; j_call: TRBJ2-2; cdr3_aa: CASRYGSPGKLFF; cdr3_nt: TGTGCCAGCAGATACGGGTCCCCGGGGAAGCTGTTTTTT
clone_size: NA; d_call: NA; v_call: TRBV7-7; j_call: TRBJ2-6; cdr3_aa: CASSLEPGANVLTF; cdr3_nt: TGTGCTAGCAGCTTAGAACCTGGGGCCAACGTCCTGACTTTC
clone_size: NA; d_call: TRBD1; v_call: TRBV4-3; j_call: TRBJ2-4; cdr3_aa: CASSLRQGESIQYF; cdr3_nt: TGCGCCAGCAGCCTTAGGCAGGGGGAGAGCATTCAGTACTTC
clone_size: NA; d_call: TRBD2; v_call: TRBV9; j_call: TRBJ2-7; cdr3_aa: CASSDGLATREQYF; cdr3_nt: TGTGCCAGCAGCGACGGACTAGCGACGCGCGAGCAGTACTTC
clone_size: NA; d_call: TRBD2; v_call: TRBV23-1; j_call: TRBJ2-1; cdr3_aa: CASSQTSGRFNEQFF; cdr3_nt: TGCGCCAGCAGTCAAACGAGCGGGAGGTTTAATGAGCAGTTCTTC
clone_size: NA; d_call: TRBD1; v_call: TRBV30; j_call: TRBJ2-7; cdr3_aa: CAWSRDREDEQYF; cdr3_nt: TGTGCCTGGAGTAGGGACAGGGAGGACGAGCAGTACTTC
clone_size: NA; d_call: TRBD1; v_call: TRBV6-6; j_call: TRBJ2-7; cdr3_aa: CASSWTGGPHEQYF; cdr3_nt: TGTGCCAGCAGTTGGACAGGGGGACCCCACGAGCAGTACTTC
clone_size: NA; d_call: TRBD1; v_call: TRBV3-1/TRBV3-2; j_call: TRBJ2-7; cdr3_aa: CASSPGWTGGYEQYF; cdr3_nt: TGTGCCAGCAGCCCGGGGTGGACAGGGGGCTACGAGCAGTACTTC
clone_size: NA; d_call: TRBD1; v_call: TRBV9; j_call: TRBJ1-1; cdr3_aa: CASSANTGVGTEAFF; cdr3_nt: TGTGCCAGCAGCGCCAACACAGGGGTAGGCACTGAAGCTTTCTTT
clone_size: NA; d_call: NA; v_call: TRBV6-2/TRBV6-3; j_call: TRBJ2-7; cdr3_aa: CASSYIPGASYEQYF; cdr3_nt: TGTGCCAGCAGTTACATCCCAGGGGCATCCTACGAGCAGTACTTC
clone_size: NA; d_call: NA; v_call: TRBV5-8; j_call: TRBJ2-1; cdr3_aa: CASSTGPDSYNEQFF; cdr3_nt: TGTGCCAGCAGCACGGGCCCGGACTCCTACAATGAGCAGTTCTTC
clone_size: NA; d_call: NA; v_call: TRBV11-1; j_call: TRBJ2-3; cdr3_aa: CASQGPGQSADTQYF; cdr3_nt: TGTGCCAGCCAGGGGCCAGGACAAAGCGCAGATACGCAGTATTTT
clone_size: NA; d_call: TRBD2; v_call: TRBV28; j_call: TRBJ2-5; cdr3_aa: CASSFFWLAGAPGETQYF; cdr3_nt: TGTGCCAGCAGTTTTTTTTGGCTAGCGGGAGCCCCGGGAGAGACCCAGTACTTC
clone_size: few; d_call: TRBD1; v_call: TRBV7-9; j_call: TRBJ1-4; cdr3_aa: CASSLARGQYNEKLFF; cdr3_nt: TGTGCCAGCAGCTTAGCGCGGGGACAGTATAATGAAAAACTGTTTTTT
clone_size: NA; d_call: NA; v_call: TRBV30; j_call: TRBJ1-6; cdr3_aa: CAWSVGERDNSPLHF; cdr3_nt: TGTGCCTGGAGTGTGGGGGAAAGGGATAATTCACCCCTCCACTTT
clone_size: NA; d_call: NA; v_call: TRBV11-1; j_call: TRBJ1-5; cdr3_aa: CASSLARDQPQHF; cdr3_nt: TGTGCCAGCAGCTTAGCCAGGGATCAGCCCCAGCATTTT
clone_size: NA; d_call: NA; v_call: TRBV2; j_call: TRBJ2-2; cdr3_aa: CASSESRNTGELFF; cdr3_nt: TGTGCCAGCAGTGAAAGCAGAAACACCGGGGAGCTGTTTTTT
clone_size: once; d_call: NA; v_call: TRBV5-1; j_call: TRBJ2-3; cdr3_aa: CASGKGGPSDTQYF; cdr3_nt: TGCGCCAGCGGTAAGGGGGGGCCGTCAGATACGCAGTATTTT
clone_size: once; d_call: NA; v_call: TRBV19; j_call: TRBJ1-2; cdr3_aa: CASITGGGGSYGYTF; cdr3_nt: TGTGCCTCTATAACGGGAGGAGGGGGTTCCTATGGCTACACCTTC
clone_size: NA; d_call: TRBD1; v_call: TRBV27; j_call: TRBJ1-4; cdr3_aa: CASSPSPRTGTNEKLFF; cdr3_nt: TGTGCCAGCAGTCCTTCCCCTCGGACAGGAACTAATGAAAAACTGTTTTTT
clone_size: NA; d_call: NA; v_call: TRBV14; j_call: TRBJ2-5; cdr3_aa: CASSRLMGKETQYF; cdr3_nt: TGTGCCAGCAGCCGCCTGATGGGGAAGGAGACCCAGTACTTC
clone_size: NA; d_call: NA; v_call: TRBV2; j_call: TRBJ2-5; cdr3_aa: CASSSTLGETQYF; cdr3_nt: TGTGCCAGCAGTTCCACCCTGGGAGAGACCCAGTACTTC
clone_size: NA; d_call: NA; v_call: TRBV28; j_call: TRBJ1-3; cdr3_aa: CASISTTRSGNTIYF; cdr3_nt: TGTGCCAGCATTTCAACAACCCGCTCTGGAAACACCATATATTTT
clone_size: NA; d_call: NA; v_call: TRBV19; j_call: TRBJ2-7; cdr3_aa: CASNSGGAQGYTEQYF; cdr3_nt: TGTGCCAGTAATAGCGGAGGTGCCCAGGGTTACACCGAGCAGTACTTC
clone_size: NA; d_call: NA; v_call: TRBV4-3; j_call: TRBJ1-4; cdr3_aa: CASSQDLWDTGPTNEKLFF; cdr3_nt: TGCGCCAGCAGCCAAGATTTATGGGACACAGGGCCTACTAATGAAAAACTGTTTTTT
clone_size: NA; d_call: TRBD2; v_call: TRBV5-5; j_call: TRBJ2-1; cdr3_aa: CASSLVASGRGSGFF; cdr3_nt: TGTGCCAGCAGCTTGGTCGCTAGCGGGAGGGGGTCCGGGTTCTTC
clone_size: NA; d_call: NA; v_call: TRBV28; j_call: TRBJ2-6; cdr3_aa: CASSRSLSSGANVLTF; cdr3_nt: TGTGCCAGCAGTAGGTCCCTCTCCTCTGGGGCCAACGTCCTGACTTTC
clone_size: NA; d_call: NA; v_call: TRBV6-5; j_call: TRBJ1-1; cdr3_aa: CASSYSGQGYVAFF; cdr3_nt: TGTGCCAGCAGTTACTCGGGCCAGGGATATGTAGCTTTCTTT
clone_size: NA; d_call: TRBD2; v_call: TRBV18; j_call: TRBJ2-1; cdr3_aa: CASSPKPASGRSDEQFF; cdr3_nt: TGTGCCAGCTCACCAAAACCGGCTAGCGGGAGAAGCGATGAGCAGTTCTTC
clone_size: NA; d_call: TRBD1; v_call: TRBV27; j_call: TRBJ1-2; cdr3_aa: CASSRTGESLYGYTF; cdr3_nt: TGTGCCAGCAGTCGGACAGGGGAATCCCTCTATGGCTACACCTTC
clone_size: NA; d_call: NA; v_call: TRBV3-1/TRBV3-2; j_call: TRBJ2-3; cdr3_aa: CASSLWAGVSTDTQYF; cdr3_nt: TGTGCCAGCAGCCTTTGGGCGGGCGTTAGCACAGATACGCAGTATTTT
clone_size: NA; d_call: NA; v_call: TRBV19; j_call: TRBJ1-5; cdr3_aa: CASSQTSHQPQHF; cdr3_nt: TGTGCCAGTAGCCAGACGAGTCATCAGCCCCAGCATTTT
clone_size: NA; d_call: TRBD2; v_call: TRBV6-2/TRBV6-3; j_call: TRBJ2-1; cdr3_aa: CASIPRGAYNEQFF; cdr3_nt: TGTGCCAGCATCCCGCGGGGGGCCTACAATGAGCAGTTCTTC
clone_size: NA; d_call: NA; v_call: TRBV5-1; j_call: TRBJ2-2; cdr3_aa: CASSFGWDAGELFF; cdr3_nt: TGCGCCAGCAGCTTCGGGTGGGATGCCGGGGAGCTGTTTTTT